This TCR beta chain was recorded in a study of control samples from healthy donors and cancer patients. This clone was observed a single time. The repertoire was sequenced with immunoSEQ multiplex PCR; TCRdb's copy has only in-frame clones and lacks some. Counted here are about 120,000 clones, roughly 90% occurring once; the ten biggest clones make up 40%. V lost 4 bases and J lost 8, with 11 bases in between. From germline, CDR1 is MGHRA and CDR2 YSYEKL. The CDR3 is 13 residues long. Input material: blood. The receptor comes from a man aged 50 or older in good health. The J gene is TRBJ1-4, the V gene TRBV4-1; weak D call: TRBD1 (5 bases). The CDR3 region is CASSPREGEKLFF. The CDR3 DNA follows: TGCGCCAGCAGCCCGCGCGAGGGGGAAAAACTGTTTTTT.